One TCR beta chain is described in this entry. The TCRbeta library incorporated unique molecular identifiers. TCRdb used MiXCR to reprocess the PCR reads, holding one entry per CDR3 protein. The sample has about 540,000 distinct CDR3 sequences, around 20% seen once. This record belongs to a study of T-cell reconstitution after alpha-beta-depleted transplantation in children. The CDR3 runs to 17 residues. With 3 bases removed from V and 4 bases from J, the gap between germline ends came to 20 bases. Germline V lookup: CDR1 SGDLS, CDR2 YYNGEE. This specimen consisted of PBMCs from the stem cell graft donor, obtained from the stem cell graft. The receptor was isolated from a human donor who donated a stem cell graft to a child with acute lymphoblastic leukemia. This chain uses TRBV9 with TRBJ2-1; possible D gene TRBD1, 7 bases. The CDR3 DNA reads as TGTGCCAGCAGCGGTACAGGGGAGGACTACTCGTACAATGAGCAGTTCTTC. This sequence encodes CASSGTGEDYSYNEQFF.